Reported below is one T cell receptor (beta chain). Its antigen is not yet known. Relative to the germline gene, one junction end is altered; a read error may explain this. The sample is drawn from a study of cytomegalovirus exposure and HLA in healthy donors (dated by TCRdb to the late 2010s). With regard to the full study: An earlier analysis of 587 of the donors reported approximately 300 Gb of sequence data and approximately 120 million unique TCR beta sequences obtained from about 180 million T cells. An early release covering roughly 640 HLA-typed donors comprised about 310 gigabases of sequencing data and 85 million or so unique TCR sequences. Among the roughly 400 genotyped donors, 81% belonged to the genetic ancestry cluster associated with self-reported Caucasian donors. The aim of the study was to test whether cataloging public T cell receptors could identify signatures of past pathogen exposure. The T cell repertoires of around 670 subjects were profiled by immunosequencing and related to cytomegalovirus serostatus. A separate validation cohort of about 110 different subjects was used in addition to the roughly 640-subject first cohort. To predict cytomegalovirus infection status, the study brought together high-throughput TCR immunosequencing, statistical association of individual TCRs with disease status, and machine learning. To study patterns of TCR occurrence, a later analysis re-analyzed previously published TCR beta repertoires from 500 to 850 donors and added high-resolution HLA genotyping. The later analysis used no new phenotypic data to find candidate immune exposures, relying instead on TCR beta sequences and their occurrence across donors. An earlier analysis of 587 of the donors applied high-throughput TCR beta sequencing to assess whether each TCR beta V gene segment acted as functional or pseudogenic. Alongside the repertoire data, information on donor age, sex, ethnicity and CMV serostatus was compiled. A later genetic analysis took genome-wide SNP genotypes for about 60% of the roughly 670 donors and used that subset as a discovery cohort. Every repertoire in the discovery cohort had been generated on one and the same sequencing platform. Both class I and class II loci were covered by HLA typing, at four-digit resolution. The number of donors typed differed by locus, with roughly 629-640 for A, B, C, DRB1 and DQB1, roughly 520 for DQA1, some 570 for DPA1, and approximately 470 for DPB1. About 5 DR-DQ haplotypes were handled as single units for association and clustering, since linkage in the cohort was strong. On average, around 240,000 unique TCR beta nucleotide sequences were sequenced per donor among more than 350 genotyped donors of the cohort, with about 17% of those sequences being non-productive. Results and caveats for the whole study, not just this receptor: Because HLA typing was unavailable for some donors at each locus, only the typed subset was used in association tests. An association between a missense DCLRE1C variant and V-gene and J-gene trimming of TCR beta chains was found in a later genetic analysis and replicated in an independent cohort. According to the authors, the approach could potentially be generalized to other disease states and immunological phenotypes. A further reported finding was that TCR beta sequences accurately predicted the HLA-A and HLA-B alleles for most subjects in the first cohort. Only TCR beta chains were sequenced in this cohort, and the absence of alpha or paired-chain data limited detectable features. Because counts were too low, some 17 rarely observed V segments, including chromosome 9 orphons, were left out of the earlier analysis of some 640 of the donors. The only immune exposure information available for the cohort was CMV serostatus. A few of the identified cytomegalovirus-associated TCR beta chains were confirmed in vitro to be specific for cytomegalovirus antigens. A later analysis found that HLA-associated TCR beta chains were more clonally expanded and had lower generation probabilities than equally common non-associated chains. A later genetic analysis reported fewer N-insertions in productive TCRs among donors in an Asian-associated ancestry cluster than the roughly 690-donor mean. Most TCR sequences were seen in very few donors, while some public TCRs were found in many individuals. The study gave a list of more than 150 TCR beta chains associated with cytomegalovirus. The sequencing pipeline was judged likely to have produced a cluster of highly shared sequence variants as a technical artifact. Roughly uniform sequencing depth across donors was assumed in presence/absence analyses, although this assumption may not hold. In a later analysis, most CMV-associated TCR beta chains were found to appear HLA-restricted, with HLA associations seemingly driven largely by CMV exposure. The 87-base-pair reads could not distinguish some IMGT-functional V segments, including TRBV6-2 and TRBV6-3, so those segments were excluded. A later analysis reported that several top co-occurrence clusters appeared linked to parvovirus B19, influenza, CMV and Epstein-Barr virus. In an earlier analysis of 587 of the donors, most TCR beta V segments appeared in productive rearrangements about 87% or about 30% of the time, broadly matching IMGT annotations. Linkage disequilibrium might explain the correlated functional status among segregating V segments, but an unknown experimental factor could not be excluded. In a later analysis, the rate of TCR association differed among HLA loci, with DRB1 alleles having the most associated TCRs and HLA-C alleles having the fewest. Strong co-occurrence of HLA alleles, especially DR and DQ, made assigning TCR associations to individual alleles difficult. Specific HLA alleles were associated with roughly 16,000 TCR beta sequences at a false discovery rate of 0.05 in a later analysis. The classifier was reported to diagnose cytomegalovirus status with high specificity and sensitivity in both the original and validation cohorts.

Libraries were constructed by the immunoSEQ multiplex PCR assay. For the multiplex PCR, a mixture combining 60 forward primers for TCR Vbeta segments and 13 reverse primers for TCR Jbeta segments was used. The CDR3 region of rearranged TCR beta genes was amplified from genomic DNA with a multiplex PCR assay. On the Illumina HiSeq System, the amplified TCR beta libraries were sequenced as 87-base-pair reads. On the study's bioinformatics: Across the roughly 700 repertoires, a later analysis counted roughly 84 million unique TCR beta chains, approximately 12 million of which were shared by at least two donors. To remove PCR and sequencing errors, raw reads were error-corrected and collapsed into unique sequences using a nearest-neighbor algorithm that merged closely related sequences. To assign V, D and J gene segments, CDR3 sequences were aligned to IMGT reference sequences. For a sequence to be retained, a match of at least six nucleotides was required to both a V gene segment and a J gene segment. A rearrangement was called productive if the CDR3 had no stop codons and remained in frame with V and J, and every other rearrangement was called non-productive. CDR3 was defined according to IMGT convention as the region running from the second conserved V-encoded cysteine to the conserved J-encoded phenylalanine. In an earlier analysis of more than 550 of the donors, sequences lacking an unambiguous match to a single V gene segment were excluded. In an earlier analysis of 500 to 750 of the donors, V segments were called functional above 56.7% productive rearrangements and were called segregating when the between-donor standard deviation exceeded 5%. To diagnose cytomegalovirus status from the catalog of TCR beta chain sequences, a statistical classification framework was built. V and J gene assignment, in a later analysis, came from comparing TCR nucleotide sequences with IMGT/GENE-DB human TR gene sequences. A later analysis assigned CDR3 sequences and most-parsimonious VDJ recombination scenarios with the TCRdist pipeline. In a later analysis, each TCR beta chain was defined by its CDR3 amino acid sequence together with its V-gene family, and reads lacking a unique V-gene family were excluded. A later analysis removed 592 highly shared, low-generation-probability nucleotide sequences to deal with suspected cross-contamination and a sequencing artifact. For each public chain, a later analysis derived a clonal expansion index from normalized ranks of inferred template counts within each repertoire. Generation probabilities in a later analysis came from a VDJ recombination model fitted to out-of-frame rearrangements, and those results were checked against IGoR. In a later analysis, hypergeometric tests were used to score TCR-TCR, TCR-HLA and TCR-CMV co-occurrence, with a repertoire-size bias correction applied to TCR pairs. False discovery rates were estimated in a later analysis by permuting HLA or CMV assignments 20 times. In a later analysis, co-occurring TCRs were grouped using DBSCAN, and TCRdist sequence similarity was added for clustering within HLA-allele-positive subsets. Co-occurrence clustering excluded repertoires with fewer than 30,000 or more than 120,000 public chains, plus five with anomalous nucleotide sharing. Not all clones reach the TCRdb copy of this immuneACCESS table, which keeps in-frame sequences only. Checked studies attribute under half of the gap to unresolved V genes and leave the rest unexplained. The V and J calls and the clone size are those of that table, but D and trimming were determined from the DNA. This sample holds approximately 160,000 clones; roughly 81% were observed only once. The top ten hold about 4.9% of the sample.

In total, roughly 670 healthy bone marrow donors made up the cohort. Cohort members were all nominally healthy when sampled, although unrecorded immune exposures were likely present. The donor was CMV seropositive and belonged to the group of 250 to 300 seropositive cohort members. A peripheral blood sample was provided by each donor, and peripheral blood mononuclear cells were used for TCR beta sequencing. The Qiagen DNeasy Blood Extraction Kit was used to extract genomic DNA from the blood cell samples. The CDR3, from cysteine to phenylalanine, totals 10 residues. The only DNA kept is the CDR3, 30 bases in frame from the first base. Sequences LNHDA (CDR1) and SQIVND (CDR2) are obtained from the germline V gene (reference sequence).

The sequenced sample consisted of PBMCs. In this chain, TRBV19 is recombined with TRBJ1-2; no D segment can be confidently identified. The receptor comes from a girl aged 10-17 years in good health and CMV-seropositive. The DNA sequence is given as TGTGCCAGTAGGAGCCATTCGCTCGCCTTC. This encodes CASRSHSLAF.